Included here is one TCR beta chain sequence, with context. Antigen unknown. The data belong to a study of shared clonotypes between healthy human individuals. Study-wide points: Clonotype sharing among donors likely depends on sequencing depth.

The CDR3 is made up of 15 amino acids. Per the germline V gene, CDR1 is SGHRS and CDR2 is YFSETQ. Trimming took 0 bases from V and 3 from J, leaving 13 bases between them. Measured with immunoSEQ multiplex PCR; TCRdb has only the in-frame clones, and not every one. The sample has around 1.1 million clones; about 80% are singletons. Partitioning of CD4+ cells yielded a CD45RA+ naive subset and a CD45RA-negative memory subset. V gene TRBV5-1 combines with J gene TRBJ2-7; D perhaps matches TRBD2 (6 bases). The sample was memory CD4+ T cells from PBMCs. Subset: CD45RA-negative fraction. The clonotype comes from a man aged 18 to 30 in good health. Some clones in this sample may be carry-over from other donors' samples. In DNA, the CDR3 is TGCGCCAGCAGCTTGGCGGGGGACGGGATCTACGAGCAGTACTTC. Translation: CASSLAGDGIYEQYF.